This T cell receptor beta chain came from a study of T cell responses to AZD1222 COVID-19 vaccine. Analysis merged second doses at about 4 or about 12 weeks. Germline V CDR1 and CDR2: SNHLY, FYNNEI. V shed 8 bases and J shed 10 bases, with 12 bases lying between them. This CDR3 has 11 amino acids. Study-wide points: White British ancestry dominated among donors, who included more females, and clonal diversity was possibly underestimated. Reportedly, close to half of spike-specific TCRs are directed against unmutated variant regions.

The table came from immunoSEQ multiplex PCR; TCRdb's copy has only in-frame clones and leaves some out. Among about 270,000 clones, 90% to 95% were seen once, and the ten largest hold 0.55%. A remark on this clone: Its target is not known.

The genes are TRBV2 and TRBJ2-1; D gene ambiguous. The TCR was taken from an adult who received the AZD1222 COVID-19 vaccine. The sequencing here drew on peripheral blood, taken 28 days after the second AZD1222 dose. The CDR3 spells CASLRLREQFF. The CDR3 DNA is TGTGCCAGCCTTCGCCTTCGGGAGCAGTTCTTC.